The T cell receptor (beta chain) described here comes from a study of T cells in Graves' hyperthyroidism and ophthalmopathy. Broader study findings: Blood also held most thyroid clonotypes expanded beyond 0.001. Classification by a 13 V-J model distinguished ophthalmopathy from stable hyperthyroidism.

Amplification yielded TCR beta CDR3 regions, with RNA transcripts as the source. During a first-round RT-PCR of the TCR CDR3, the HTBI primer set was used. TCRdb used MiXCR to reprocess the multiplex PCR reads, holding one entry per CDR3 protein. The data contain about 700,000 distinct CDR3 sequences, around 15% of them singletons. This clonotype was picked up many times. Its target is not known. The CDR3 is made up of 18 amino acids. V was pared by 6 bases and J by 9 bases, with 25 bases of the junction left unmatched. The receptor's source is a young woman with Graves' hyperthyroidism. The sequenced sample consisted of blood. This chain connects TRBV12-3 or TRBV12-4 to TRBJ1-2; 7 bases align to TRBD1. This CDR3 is CASRTRQGRETLPTCYTF. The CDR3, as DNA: TGTGCCAGCAGAACCCGACAGGGTAGGGAGACGCTCCCGACGTGCTACACCTTC.